This TCR beta chain was identified in a study of shared clonotypes between healthy human individuals. The V end lost 4 bases, the J end lost 2 bases, and 7 bases lay between the germline ends. Germline V gene lookup returns CDR1 SQVTM and CDR2 ANQGSEA. This CDR3 comprises 12 residues. A word on this clone: Other DNA variants within this sample encode the same CDR3.

Produced via immunoSEQ multiplex PCR; TCRdb's table is partial and in-frame only. The data contain a few million clones, approximately 94% of them singletons. The sequence was obtained from a man younger than 35 in good health. Sample: naive CD4+ T cells sorted from blood. Subset of the sample: CD45RA+ positively selected. J is TRBJ2-3 and V is TRBV29-1, with a possible D match to TRBD1 (5 bases). The CDR3 nucleotides are TGCAGCGTTGGACAGCTCACAGATACGCAGTATTTT. This sequence encodes CSVGQLTDTQYF.